The 22 T cell receptor beta chains reported below all come from one sample, sequenced in a study of blood T cell repertoires in COVID-19. Sequencing was performed with immunoSEQ multiplex PCR; in TCRdb, only in-frame clones are kept and a portion is missing. The sample holds about 490,000 clones, approximately 85% seen once. The sequencing input was peripheral blood. These receptors were taken from a human donor in a cohort sampled during active COVID-19.

The chain couples TRBV6-5 to TRBJ1-1, with TRBD1 as a possible D gene (6 bases). V gave up 6 bases and J gave up 1 base, with 12 bases separating them. The germline gives CDR1 MNHEY, CDR2 SVGAGI. The length of the CDR3 is 14 residues. CDR3 protein: CASRGGAENTEAFF. For the CDR3, the DNA is TGTGCCAGCAGAGGGGGGGCCGAGAACACTGAAGCTTTCTTT.

The chain recombines TRBV28 with TRBJ2-7; D possibly corresponds to TRBD2 (6 bases). Germline CDR1 MDHEN, CDR2 SYDVKM. The CDR3 is 15 amino acids. Trimming stripped 3 bases from V and 3 bases from J, with 15 bases between. This chain's CDR3 is CASSLGGWDGYEQYF. The CDR3 nucleotides read TGTGCCAGCAGTTTGGGAGGATGGGACGGCTACGAGCAGTACTTC.

This chain connects TRBV30 to TRBJ1-1; possible D gene TRBD1, 5 bases. V was pared by 7 bases and J by 3 bases, with 12 bases between. Germline V lookup: CDR1 GTSNPN, CDR2 SVGIG (reference sequence). The CDR3 extends over 12 amino acids. CDR3 sequence reads: CASTGGDTEAFF. The DNA of the CDR3 is TGTGCCTCAACTGGGGGGGACACTGAAGCTTTCTTT. The entire variable domain, with the rest obtained from reference TRBV30 and TRBJ1-1, is as follows: SQTIHQWPATLVQPVGSPLSLECTVEGTSNPNLYWYRQAAGRGLQLLFYSVGIGQISSEVPQNLSASRPQDRQFILSSKKLLLSDSGFYLCASTGGDTEAFFGQGTRLTVV.

The CDR3 nucleotides are TGTGCCAGCAGCACCTCCGGCGCTGGACTGTACGAGCAGTACTTC. Translation gives CASSTSGAGLYEQYF. The V and J genes are TRBV28 and TRBJ2-7; possible D gene TRBD2, 5 bases. The length of the CDR3 is 15 residues. In germline, CDR1 is MDHEN, CDR2 SYDVKM. Trimming shortened V by 6 bases and J by 4 bases, and 19 bases separated the two germline ends.

This clone has more than one count but fewer than ten. V gene TRBV6-6 combines with J gene TRBJ2-7; either TRBD1 or TRBD2 may fit D (6 bases each). CDR1 is MNHNY, CDR2 SVGAGI, per germline (reference sequence). V was shortened by 5 bases and J by 3 bases, with 14 bases between the two germline ends. The CDR3 spans 14 residues. The CDR3 DNA reads TGTGCCAGCAGTCGCGGGACAAGAGGCTACGAGCAGTACTTC. Protein: CASSRGTRGYEQYF.

The chain combines TRBV5-8 with TRBJ2-1, with TRBD2 matching over 7 bases. The CDR3 runs 15 residues. Germline trimming cut 5 bases from V and 7 bases from J; bases unmatched to any gene: 12. Germline values: CDR1 SGHTS, CDR2 YDEGEE. This CDR3 is CASSRLIVGGNEQFF. The DNA of the CDR3 is TGTGCCAGCAGTCGGCTGATTGTCGGGGGGAATGAGCAGTTCTTC.

The chain links TRBV28 to TRBJ1-2; a weak D match, TRBD1 (5 bases). The CDR3 runs 12 residues. In germline, CDR1 is MDHEN, CDR2 SYDVKM. The V end was cut by 5 bases, the J end by 7 bases, with 11 bases between. CDR3 nucleotides: TGTGCCAGCAGTCGGACACCCGGTGGCTACACCTTC. Encoded protein: CASSRTPGGYTF.

J is TRBJ2-7 and V is TRBV13; D possibly corresponds to TRBD2 (6 bases). The CDR3 is 12 amino acids. Germline lookup yields CDR1 PRHDT and CDR2 FYEKMQ (reference sequence). Deletions cut 5 bases from V and 9 bases from J, with 14 bases between. The CDR3 coding sequence is TGTGCCAGCAGCCCACAGCCTAGCGTGCAGTACTTC. Amino acids: CASSPQPSVQYF. The full variable domain, with the rest looked up from reference TRBV13 and TRBJ2-7, is AAGVIQSPRHLIKEKRETATLKCYPIPRHDTVYWYQQGPGQDPQFLISFYEKMQSDKGSIPDRFSAQQFSDYHSELNMSSLELGDSALYFCASSPQPSVQYFGPGTRLTVT.

This clone was recorded only once. The gene calls are TRBV9 and TRBJ1-1; D not certain. Per the germline V gene, CDR1 is SGDLS and CDR2 is YYNGEE. The V gene lost 0 bases and the J gene lost 1 base, with 10 bases spanning the gap. The CDR3 runs 15 residues. In nucleotides, the CDR3 is TGTGCCAGCAGCGTAGTGGAGGAGGGGAACACTGAAGCTTTCTTT. As protein: CASSVVEEGNTEAFF. The full variable domain, its missing parts supplied by reference TRBV9 and TRBJ1-1, is DSGVTQTPKHLITATGQRVTLRCSPRSGDLSVYWYQQSLDQGLQFLIQYYNGEERAKGNILERFSAQQFPDLHSELNLSSLELGDSALYFCASSVVEEGNTEAFFGQGTRLTVV.

In DNA, the CDR3 is TGTGCCAGCAGTTTGGGTAGCGGGAGGGTTTCCTACGAGCAGTACTTC. Translating gives CASSLGSGRVSYEQYF. The V gene is TRBV28, the J gene TRBJ2-7, with 11 bases that match TRBD2. J lost 1 base, V lost 3 bases, and 5 bases had no gene match. This CDR3 comprises 16 residues. The germline CDR1 and CDR2 sequences are MDHEN and SYDVKM.

The CDR3 nucleotides are TGTGCCTGGGGACAGGTCGGAAACACCATATATTTT. Encoded protein: CAWGQVGNTIYF. This chain links TRBV30 with TRBJ1-3; 7 bases agree with TRBD1. The V segment lost 5 bases and the J segment 4 bases; nucleotides outside the gene matches: 2. Per the germline V gene, CDR1 is GTSNPN and CDR2 is SVGIG (reference sequence). The CDR3 is 12 residues long.

This clone was counted once. The CDR3 here is CSVEGLEGETQYF. In DNA, the CDR3 is TGCAGCGTTGAGGGACTAGAGGGAGAGACCCAGTACTTC. V usage is TRBV29-1 and J usage is TRBJ2-5; 8 nucleotides agree with TRBD2. This CDR3 has 13 residues. Germline V gene data show CDR1 as SQVTM and CDR2 as ANQGSEA. The trim removed 3 bases at V and 4 bases at J, leaving 4 bases unmatched.

The V call is TRBV6-2 or TRBV6-3, the J call TRBJ2-7; 11 bases agree with TRBD2. Germline V lookup: CDR1 MNHEY, CDR2 SVGEGT. Losses at the gene ends were 6 bases for V and 1 base for J; bases not matched to a gene: 5. This CDR3 region has 15 residues. CDR3 in DNA: TGTGCCAGCAGCAGTACTAGCGGGAGATCCTACGAGCAGTACTTC. Translating it yields CASSSTSGRSYEQYF.

This clone has only one observation. The chain carries TRBV4-3 and TRBJ2-3; 10 nucleotides line up with TRBD1. V was pared by 4 bases and J by 3 bases, with 4 bases of the junction left unmatched. This CDR3 is built from 15 residues. Looked up from germline, CDR1 is LGHNA and CDR2 is YSLEER. The CDR3 DNA is TGCGCCAGCAGCCTCGGGACAGGGGTGACAGATACGCAGTATTTT. It translates to CASSLGTGVTDTQYF.

The chain couples TRBV2 to TRBJ1-2; TRBD1 aligns across 9 bases. Per germline, CDR1 SNHLY and CDR2 FYNNEI. CDR3 size: 14 residues. The trim removed 5 bases at V and 2 bases at J, leaving 3 bases unmatched. The CDR3 loop reads CASSSGTGNYGYTF. The CDR3 DNA reads TGTGCCAGCAGTTCCGGGACAGGGAACTATGGCTACACCTTC.

This rearrangement joins TRBV6-6 to TRBJ2-3, with 8 nucleotides matching TRBD2. Germline-derived CDR1 and CDR2 are MNHNY and SVGAGI (reference sequence). CDR3 length equals 16 residues. Losses at the gene ends were 0 bases for V and 3 bases for J; bases not matched to a gene: 5. The CDR3: CASSYSSGSGTDTQYF. The CDR3, as DNA: TGTGCCAGCAGTTACTCGAGCGGGAGTGGAACAGATACGCAGTATTTT.

The J gene is TRBJ2-4, the V gene TRBV4-3; the match to TRBD1 covers 7 bases. With 3 bases clipped from V and 6 bases from J, the junction kept 5 bases outside the gene matches. This CDR3 contains 14 residues. Germline values: CDR1 LGHNA, CDR2 YSLEER. The CDR3 DNA sequence: TGCGCCAGCAGCCACCGACAGGGCGCAAACATTCAGTACTTC. Residues: CASSHRQGANIQYF.

This chain uses TRBV24-1 with TRBJ1-2; TRBD1 agrees at 7 bases. The CDR3 sequence is 12 residues long. V lost 3 bases, J lost 9 bases, and 3 bases stayed unmatched. Per germline, CDR1 KGHDR and CDR2 SFDVKD. CDR3 coding DNA: TGTGCCACCAGTGATCGACAGGGCAGCTACACCTTC. It encodes CATSDRQGSYTF.

CDR3 region: CASSQGSVAGEQYF. In nucleotides, the CDR3 is TGTGCCAGCAGCCAAGGTAGCGTGGCAGGCGAGCAGTACTTC. The chain uses TRBV3-1 (or the pseudogene TRBV3-2) and TRBJ2-7; perhaps TRBD2 as D (5 bases). The CDR3 runs 14 residues. V lost 1 base to trimming and J lost 6 bases, with 13 bases between them. Germline-derived CDR1 and CDR2 are LGHDT and YNNKEL (reference sequence).

The J gene is TRBJ1-2, the V gene TRBV3-1 (or the pseudogene TRBV3-2); 9 bases fit TRBD1. The ends lost 4 bases at V and 4 bases at J; junction bases unmatched: 7. The CDR3 is made up of 15 amino acids. Germline V gene sequence: CDR1 LGHDT, CDR2 YNNKEL (reference sequence). The CDR3 reads CASSPQGQGLYGYTF. CDR3 DNA sequence: TGTGCCAGCAGCCCTCAAGGACAGGGGCTCTATGGCTACACCTTC.

The rearrangement joins TRBV19 to TRBJ1-2; 8 positions agree with TRBD1. The trim removed 9 bases at V and 4 bases at J, leaving 7 bases unmatched. Germline V gene data show CDR1 as LNHDA and CDR2 as SQIVND (reference sequence). The CDR3 has 13 residues. The CDR3 DNA follows: TGTGCCAGCACAGGGGGTTATGGCTATGGCTACACCTTC. Its protein is CASTGGYGYGYTF. The variable domain in full, completed from reference TRBV19 and TRBJ1-2, reads DGGITQSPKYLFRKEGQNVTLSCEQNLNHDAMYWYRQDPGQGLRLIYYSQIVNDFQKGDIAEGYSVSREKKESFPLTVTSAQKNPTAFYLCASTGGYGYGYTFGSGTRLTVV.

This clone was counted once. The chain recombines TRBV27 with TRBJ1-2; 9 bases match TRBD1. The CDR3 loop spans 18 amino acids. Looked up from germline, CDR1 is MNHEY and CDR2 is SMNVEV (reference sequence). V lost 5 bases and J lost 4; bases outside the gene matches: 17. The CDR3 bases are TGTGCCAGCAGTCCGCGATCCGGGACAGGGAATTTCCCCTATGGCTACACCTTC. Translating it yields CASSPRSGTGNFPYGYTF.